The 11 T cell receptor beta chains below were found in one sample sequenced in a study of cytomegalovirus exposure and HLA in healthy donors. Primers for the PCR totalled 60 Vbeta and 13 Jbeta. The protocol was immunoSEQ multiplex PCR, while the TCRdb copy is restricted to in-frame clones and leaves out a portion. The sample lists over 100,000 clones; about 83% were seen once. What was sequenced was PBMCs. The receptors derive from a female donor in good health and CMV-seronegative.

The V call is TRBV7-2, the J call TRBJ2-1, with 12 nucleotides matching TRBD2. Germline CDR1 and CDR2: SGHTA and FQGNSA. CDR3 length equals 13 residues. V lost 9 bases to trimming and J lost 7 bases; unmatched junction nucleotides: 4. CDR3 sequence reads: CARTTSGGNEQFF. The CDR3 bases are TGTGCCAGAACGACTAGCGGGGGAAATGAGCAGTTCTTC.

This clone showed up just once. The rearrangement joins TRBV19 to TRBJ2-5; D unclear. The germline gives CDR1 LNHDA, CDR2 SQIVND (reference sequence). V was shortened by 4 bases and J by 3 bases, with 18 bases between the two germline ends. The CDR3 extends over 16 amino acids. The DNA of the CDR3 is TGTGCCAGTAGTAAAATGTCCCGTTCCCTTAAAGAGACCCAGTACTTC. Protein: CASSKMSRSLKETQYF.

The rearrangement uses TRBV2 and TRBJ2-2, with D possibly matching TRBD2 (6 bases). The CDR3 covers 15 residues. V lost 7 bases and J 1 base, leaving 13 bases between the germline ends. Germline V gene data show CDR1 as SNHLY and CDR2 as FYNNEI. CDR3 loop: CASMPGLLNTGELFF. The CDR3 DNA is TGTGCCAGCATGCCGGGACTCCTGAACACCGGGGAGCTGTTTTTT.

This clone was observed a single time. Lacking the conserved final phenylalanine or tryptophan, this CDR3 likely reflects a read error. The V gene is TRBV2, the J gene TRBJ1-2, with a possible D match to TRBD1 (5 bases). V lost 4 bases, J lost 0 bases, and 12 bases lay in between. This CDR3 has 15 residues. Germline values: CDR1 SNHLY, CDR2 FYNNEI. DNA of the CDR3: TGTGCCAGCAGTGTTATTGCAGGGTCTAACTATGGCTACACCCTC. As protein: CASSVIAGSNYGYTL.

This sequence joins TRBV11-2 and TRBJ2-7; 8 nucleotides agree with TRBD1. Per germline, CDR1 SGHAT and CDR2 FQNNGV. Trimming cost V 6 bases and J 5 bases; bases outside gene matches: 3. The CDR3 length is 12 residues. The CDR3 nucleotides are TGTGCCAGCAGTCCGACAGGGGACGAGCAGTACTTC. Encoded protein: CASSPTGDEQYF.

The rearrangement joins TRBV5-1 to TRBJ1-1; D uncertain. V lost 0 bases, J lost 4 bases, and 7 bases lay in between. Looked up from germline, CDR1 is SGHRS and CDR2 is YFSETQ. The length of the CDR3 is 13 residues. CDR3 sequence reads: CASSLDGRTEAFF. The CDR3 nucleotides read TGCGCCAGCAGCTTGGATGGGCGCACTGAAGCTTTCTTT.

This sequence joins TRBV2 and TRBJ1-5; 7 positions match TRBD1. With V trimmed by 5 bases and J by 8 bases, 6 bases remained unmatched. CDR1 is SNHLY and CDR2 is FYNNEI in the germline V gene. CDR3 length: 13 amino acids. The CDR3 sequence is CASSLARGEPQHF. CDR3 DNA: TGTGCCAGCAGTTTGGCCAGGGGGGAGCCCCAGCATTTT.

V is TRBV4-1 and J is TRBJ1-1; maybe TRBD1 (6 bases). The CDR3 has 15 amino acids. The V and J ends lost 3 bases and 1 base respectively, with 12 bases between them. CDR1 and CDR2 from the germline V gene are MGHRA and YSYEKL. The CDR3 bases are TGCGCCAGCAGCCAGGGCCTACAGGGGAACACTGAAGCTTTCTTT. It translates to CASSQGLQGNTEAFF.

This chain joins TRBV7-9 and TRBJ2-5, with D possibly TRBD1 on 5 matching bases. V was pared by 8 bases and J by 5 bases, with 12 bases between. Germline values: CDR1 SEHNR, CDR2 FQNEAQ (reference sequence). This CDR3 is 12 amino acids long. Here the CDR3 DNA reads TGTGCCAGCCGGTCAGGGATCGAGACCCAGTACTTC. It yields the protein CASRSGIETQYF.

The chain joins TRBV13 to TRBJ2-1, with D perhaps TRBD2 (6 bases). The CDR3 length is 16 residues. V was clipped by 5 bases and J by 7 bases, with 21 bases between them. Germline V gene data show CDR1 as PRHDT and CDR2 as FYEKMQ (reference sequence). The CDR3 loop reads CASSDRREHAGNEQFF. DNA of the CDR3: TGTGCCAGCAGCGACCGCCGGGAACACGCGGGGAATGAGCAGTTCTTC.

CDR3 sequence: CASSASWGLTDTQYF. The CDR3 DNA is TGTGCCAGCAGTGCCTCTTGGGGACTTACAGATACGCAGTATTTT. This sequence joins TRBV6-1 and TRBJ2-3, with D maybe TRBD2 (6 bases). Germline-derived CDR1 and CDR2 are MNHNS and SASEGT. The CDR3 covers 15 residues. Trimming removed 4 bases from V and 3 bases from J, with 14 bases in between.